The source of this T cell receptor (beta chain) is a study of blood T cell repertoires in COVID-19 (TCRdb year 2020). General notes on the study: Samples covering the acute and convalescent phases of COVID-19 were provided by collaborators in the United States, Italy and Spain. Samples were obtained from the ongoing ImmuneRACE study (first 160 participants) and from roughly 1,300 subjects provided by 6 global collaborators. Deeply sampled blood TCRbeta repertoires from subjects exposed to, actively infected with, or recovered from COVID-19 were included in the dataset. The material from the prospective study consisted of cDNA or gDNA derived from T cells, B-cell-depleted T cells, or PBMCs. A de-identified subject ID, COVID-19 status, age in years and sex were almost always included in the sample metadata. A freely available public database, intended as a resource for researchers studying the immune response to SARS-CoV-2, is where the repertoires were released. Where available, HLA class I and class II types were obtained from metadata supplied by the sample provider rather than from assay-based typing.

Spanning cysteine to phenylalanine, the CDR3 consists of 19 amino acids. CDR3 DNA only is kept here, 57 bases in frame from base 1. From the germline V gene (reference sequence), CDR1 is LNHDA and CDR2 is SQIVND. The germline V end is reduced by 6 bases and the J end by 0 bases; junction bases left unmatched: 18. Summary of the overall study and its limitations: Clinical and demographic metadata were provided uncurated, with the amount varying by source and participant.

At one collaborating source in Seattle, patients were enrolled during active infection and were followed longitudinally through the course of disease. Each collaborating institution followed its own protocols to collect whole blood in K2EDTA tubes. For TCRbeta analysis, collaborators shipped samples as frozen whole blood, isolated PBMCs, or DNA extracted from either of those sample types. TCRbeta CDR3 regions were amplified from genomic DNA by means of the immunoSEQ Assay, a bias-controlled multiplex PCR. In the original analysis: Nucleated cell counts per sample were estimated from amplification of reference gene primers within the assay. To quantify the absolute abundance of each unique TCRbeta CDR3 rearrangement, sequence reads were collapsed and filtered. For each sample, productive Simpson clonality was calculated as the square root of Simpson's diversity index across productive rearrangements. In its TCRdb copy, this immuneACCESS table keeps in-frame sequences only and misses some clones. Where compared with another copy, unresolved V genes explain less than half of these, and the others have no known cause. The V and J calls and clone size come from that table; D and trimming were worked out from the DNA. Across this sample there are about 220,000 clones, with over 75% seen only once. The ten largest clones represent under 2.5% of the sample.

A single count supports this clone. It lacks a known antigen. Base quality data are lacking; no much larger clone is found one base away. Recombination linked TRBV19 to TRBJ2-5; 8 of the junction bases match TRBD1. This clonotype originated in a woman between 65 and 79 years old with COVID-19, enrolled during active disease. The sequencing input was peripheral blood. The CDR3 loop reads CASSPGGGGLMKYQETQYF. The nucleotides are TGTGCCAGTAGCCCAGGGGGCGGTGGACTTATGAAGTACCAAGAGACCCAGTACTTC.